A single sample is the source of the 17 T cell receptor beta chains below, sequenced in a study of T-cell memory formation after mild COVID-19. TCRdb called the 5' RACE reads again in MiXCR, with one record for every CDR3 protein. The sample has about 50,000 distinct CDR3 sequences, 9.3% seen once. Sequencing input: PBMCs or a T cell subset sorted from them (not recorded which). The receptors derive from an adult woman who had mild COVID-19 (a few samples of this study predate the infection). Cell type and time point are not known.

The chain recombines TRBV5-1 with TRBJ2-2, with D perhaps matching TRBD1 or TRBD2 (5 bases each). Trimming removed 0 bases from V and 1 base from J, with 7 bases in between. In germline, CDR1 is SGHRS, CDR2 YFSETQ. The length of the CDR3 is 15 residues. The CDR3 sequence is CASSLEGRNTGELFF. CDR3 DNA: TGCGCCAGCAGCTTGGAGGGACGGAACACCGGGGAGCTGTTTTTT. The whole variable domain, filled in from reference TRBV5-1 and TRBJ2-2, reads KAGVTQTPRYLIKTRGQQVTLSCSPISGHRSVSWYQQTPGQGLQFLFEYFSETQRNKGNFPGRFSGRQFSNSRSEMNVSTLELGDSALYLCASSLEGRNTGELFFGEGSRLTVL.

This clonotype was observed a few times. The rearrangement links TRBV7-3 to TRBJ2-2; 14 bases fit TRBD2. CDR3 size: 15 residues. Germline V gives CDR1 SGHTA, CDR2 FQGTGA. The V and J ends lost 2 bases and 8 bases, in that order; junction bases with no gene match: 1. Written as DNA, the CDR3 is TGTGCCAGCAGCTTAGGACTAGCGGGAGGAGGGGAGCTGTTTTTT. Translated, it gives CASSLGLAGGGELFF.

This chain joins TRBV19 and TRBJ2-7, with a tentative D call TRBD1 (6 bases). This CDR3 contains 15 residues. The germline V gene has CDR1 LNHDA and CDR2 SQIVND (reference sequence). V lost 2 bases and J 6 bases, leaving 17 bases between the germline ends. The DNA of the CDR3 is TGTGCCAGTAGTATAAAGGGGACATCTTTGGTCGAGCAGTACTTC. Translating it yields CASSIKGTSLVEQYF. Together with reference TRBV19 and TRBJ2-7, the CDR3 gives the full variable domain: DGGITQSPKYLFRKEGQNVTLSCEQNLNHDAMYWYRQDPGQGLRLIYYSQIVNDFQKGDIAEGYSVSREKKESFPLTVTSAQKNPTAFYLCASSIKGTSLVEQYFGPGTRLTVT.

This clonotype has at least ten counts. The chain is built from TRBV4-1 and TRBJ2-7, with 8 bases that match TRBD1. V was pared by 0 bases and J by 4 bases, with 5 bases of the junction left unmatched. Germline values: CDR1 MGHRA, CDR2 YSYEKL. The CDR3 is 15 amino acids. CDR3 sequence (DNA): TGCGCCAGCAGCCAAGAGGACAGGGTGCGGTACGAGCAGTACTTC. It encodes CASSQEDRVRYEQYF.

This clonotype was picked up a small number of times. The chain employs TRBV6-6 and TRBJ2-1; 9 bases align to TRBD2. The CDR3 length is 18 residues. Losses at the gene ends were 6 bases for V and 1 base for J; bases not matched to a gene: 13. Germline V gene lookup returns CDR1 MNHNY and CDR2 SVGAGI (reference sequence). In DNA form, the CDR3 reads TGTGCCAGCAGGGGCCCGTCGAGCGGGGGGCGATCCTACAATGAGCAGTTCTTC. Amino acid sequence: CASRGPSSGGRSYNEQFF.

The chain couples TRBV20-1 to TRBJ2-5; TRBD1 might be the D (5 bases). Per the germline V gene, CDR1 is DFQATT and CDR2 is SNEGSKA (reference sequence). This CDR3 is 14 amino acids long. Trimming removed 0 bases from V and 4 bases from J, with 12 bases in between. Written as DNA, the CDR3 is TGCAGTGCTAGAGATCGGACACCATTAGAGACCCAGTACTTC. This codes for CSARDRTPLETQYF.

Only a few counts were recorded for this clonotype. The genes are TRBV7-2 and TRBJ1-1; 7 nucleotides agree with TRBD1. Germline V gene sequence: CDR1 SGHTA, CDR2 FQGNSA. The CDR3 length is 15 residues. Trimming at V came to 2 bases and at J to 0 bases, leaving 3 bases not matched to a gene. The CDR3 DNA reads as TGTGCCAGCAGCTTAAGGGACAGCTTGAACACTGAAGCTTTCTTT. Encoded protein: CASSLRDSLNTEAFF. The complete variable domain, with remaining parts taken from reference TRBV7-2 and TRBJ1-1, reads GAGVSQSPSNKVTEKGKDVELRCDPISGHTALYWYRQSLGQGLEFLIYFQGNSAPDKSGLPSDRFSAERTGGSVSTLTIQRTQQEDSAVYLCASSLRDSLNTEAFFGQGTRLTVV.

The gene calls are TRBV10-3 and TRBJ2-7, with D uncertain. Trimming removed 1 base from V and 5 bases from J, with 9 bases in between. In germline, CDR1 is ENHRY, CDR2 SYGVKD. The CDR3 is made up of 13 amino acids. The CDR3 DNA follows: TGTGCCATCAGTGAGTTCGGTGGAAACGAGCAGTACTTC. Translated, it gives CAISEFGGNEQYF.

Ten or more counts support this clonotype. V gene TRBV7-8 combines with J gene TRBJ2-2, with a weak D call TRBD1 (6 bases). Deletions cut 7 bases from V and 2 bases from J, with 11 bases between. Per the germline V gene, CDR1 is SGHVS and CDR2 is FQNEAQ. The CDR3 has 14 residues. CDR3 region: CASKTRGNTGELFF. CDR3 nucleotide sequence: TGTGCCAGCAAGACCAGGGGAAACACCGGGGAGCTGTTTTTT.

This clonotype has more than one count but fewer than ten. The chain uses TRBV5-1 and TRBJ1-1, with D tentatively TRBD1 (6 bases). Germline V lookup: CDR1 SGHRS, CDR2 YFSETQ. The ends were cut back, 3 bases at V and 6 bases at J, with 12 bases in the middle. This CDR3 spans 13 amino acids. The CDR3 DNA is TGCGCCAGCAGCTCAGGGGAGGGCTCTGAAGCTTTCTTT. Its protein is CASSSGEGSEAFF.

The chain couples TRBV7-9 to TRBJ2-7, with D perhaps matching TRBD2 (7 bases). Trimming shortened V by 5 bases and J by 0 bases, and 17 bases separated the two germline ends. CDR3 length: 16 amino acids. From germline, CDR1 is SEHNR and CDR2 FQNEAQ (reference sequence). The chain's CDR3 is CASSPRGSGDSYEQYF. Here the CDR3 DNA reads TGTGCCAGCAGCCCCAGGGGAAGCGGGGACTCCTACGAGCAGTACTTC.

This clonotype showed up just a few times. This sequence joins TRBV10-3 and TRBJ2-5, with D perhaps TRBD2 (5 bases). The germline V gene encodes CDR1 ENHRY and CDR2 SYGVKD. The CDR3 consists of 14 residues. The V end was cut by 6 bases, the J end by 5 bases, with 16 bases between. The CDR3 loop is CAIRDGVRGETQYF. The CDR3 nucleotides are TGTGCCATCAGAGATGGAGTCCGAGGGGAGACCCAGTACTTC.

This clonotype was found many times. This chain connects TRBV5-1 to TRBJ2-1; 11 bases match TRBD2. This CDR3 is 18 amino acids long. Per the germline V gene, CDR1 is SGHRS and CDR2 is YFSETQ. With 3 bases clipped from V and 4 bases from J, the junction kept 12 bases outside the gene matches. CDR3 sequence (DNA): TGCGCCAGCAGCTCGGGACTGCCGGGACTAGCGGATTACAATGAGCAGTTCTTC. Its translation is CASSSGLPGLADYNEQFF.

There are a few counts of this clonotype. The chain has TRBV27 and TRBJ2-7; TRBD1 might be the D (6 bases). V lost 0 bases and J lost 0, with 15 bases in between. Germline loops: CDR1 MNHEY, CDR2 SMNVEV (reference sequence). The CDR3 is made up of 17 amino acids. CDR3 sequence (DNA): TGTGCCAGCAGTTTATCGGCGCACAGGGCCATCTCCTACGAGCAGTACTTC. Protein sequence: CASSLSAHRAISYEQYF.

There are a few counts of this clonotype. This chain uses TRBV1 with TRBJ1-2; the table's D call of TRBD1 was not tested on the DNA. TRBV1 is flagged as a pseudogene. This CDR3 contains 11 residues. The CDR3 DNA reads TGCACCACCCTGACCCCCGCAGGCTACACCTTC. Translation gives CTTLTPAGYTF.

V gene TRBV7-2 combines with J gene TRBJ2-2, with a tentative D call TRBD1 (5 bases). CDR1 and CDR2 (germline): SGHTA, FQGNSA. This CDR3 is built from 13 residues. V was pared by 1 base and J by 6 bases, with 6 bases between. The DNA for the CDR3 is TGTGCCAGCAGCTTAGACAGGCCCGGGGAGCTGTTTTTT. Amino acids: CASSLDRPGELFF. Based on the CDR3 plus reference TRBV7-2 and TRBJ2-2, the full variable domain is GAGVSQSPSNKVTEKGKDVELRCDPISGHTALYWYRQSLGQGLEFLIYFQGNSAPDKSGLPSDRFSAERTGGSVSTLTIQRTQQEDSAVYLCASSLDRPGELFFGEGSRLTVL.

This clonotype was seen at least ten times. V gene TRBV12-3 or TRBV12-4 combines with J gene TRBJ2-5, with a weak D call TRBD1 (5 bases). This CDR3 contains 14 residues. V was clipped by 3 bases and J by 5 bases, with 13 bases between them. CDR3 nucleotide sequence: TGTGCCAGCAGTTTGGGCCAGGGAAGCGAGACCCAGTACTTC. This sequence encodes CASSLGQGSETQYF.